This T cell receptor (beta chain) came from a study of T cell responses to AZD1222 COVID-19 vaccine. Study information: Pooling of second doses given at about 4 or about 12 weeks was done.

TCRdb's table, derived via immunoSEQ multiplex PCR, lists solely in-frame clones and lacks some. Of more than 85,000 clones listed, 80% to 90% are singletons. This CDR3 contains 15 residues. The V gene lost 0 bases and the J gene lost 5 bases, with 13 bases spanning the gap. CDR1 and CDR2 (germline): MRHNA, SNTAGT. The chain joins TRBV6-4 to TRBJ1-1; the D is unclear. The material was peripheral blood, obtained on day 0 of AZD1222 vaccination. This clonotype was sampled from an adult in good health. The CDR3 region is CASSDSIGPGTEAFF. DNA for the CDR3: TGTGCCAGCAGTGACTCGATAGGACCCGGGACTGAAGCTTTCTTT.